This T cell receptor beta chain was captured by sequencing in a study of CD8 T cells in Susac syndrome. Germline loops: CDR1 ENHRY, CDR2 SYGVKD. The CDR3 runs to 12 residues. V lost 2 bases and J lost 1, with 2 bases in between. Patients with Susac syndrome met diagnostic criteria defined recently for definite or probable disease. With random hexamers, 0.5 to 1 ug RNA was reverse transcribed. The authors amplified TCR beta CDR3 across 54 Vbeta and 13 Jbeta using immunoSEQ multiplex PCR. TCRdb reprocessed the immunoSEQ multiplex PCR reads via MiXCR and lists one record per CDR3 protein. The sample lists roughly 190,000 distinct CDR3 sequences; approximately 96% were seen once.

The rearrangement links TRBV10-3 to TRBJ2-5; D is unclear. The clonotype comes from a human donor with Susac syndrome. Source material: CD4+ T cells from PBMCs. CDR3 coding DNA: TGTGCCATCAGTGAGGCCCAAGAGACCCAGTACTTC. Translating it yields CAISEAQETQYF.